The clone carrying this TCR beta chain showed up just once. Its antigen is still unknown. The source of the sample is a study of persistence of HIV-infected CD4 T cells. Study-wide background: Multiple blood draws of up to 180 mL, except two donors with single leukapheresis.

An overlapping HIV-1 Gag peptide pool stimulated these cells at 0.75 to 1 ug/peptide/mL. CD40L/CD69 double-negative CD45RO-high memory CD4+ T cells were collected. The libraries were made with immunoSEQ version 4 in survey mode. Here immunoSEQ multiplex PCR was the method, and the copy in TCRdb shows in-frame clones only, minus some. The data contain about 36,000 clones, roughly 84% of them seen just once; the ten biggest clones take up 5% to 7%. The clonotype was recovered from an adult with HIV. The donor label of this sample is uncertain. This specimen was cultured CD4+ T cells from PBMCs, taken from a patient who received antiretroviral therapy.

As DNA, the CDR3 is TGTGCCAGTAGTCCCGCGGGACTACCGAACACCGGGGAGCTGTTTTTT. Its protein is CASSPAGLPNTGELFF. The rearrangement joins TRBV19 to TRBJ2-2; 7 nucleotides align to TRBD2. The trim removed 5 bases at V and 0 bases at J, leaving 6 bases unmatched. Germline V gives CDR1 LNHDA, CDR2 SQIVND (reference sequence). The CDR3 totals 16 residues. Using reference TRBV19 and TRBJ2-2 for the parts outside the CDR3, the full variable domain is DGGITQSPKYLFRKEGQNVTLSCEQNLNHDAMYWYRQDPGQGLRLIYYSQIVNDFQKGDIAEGYSVSREKKESFPLTVTSAQKNPTAFYLCASSPAGLPNTGELFFGEGSRLTVL.